The 3 T cell receptor beta chains in this list originate from one sample, sequenced in a study of T cells in Graves' hyperthyroidism and ophthalmopathy. The source material, RNA transcripts, was used to amplify TCR beta CDR3 regions. TCR CDR3 regions were first amplified by RT-PCR with HTBI primers. TCRdb used MiXCR to reprocess the multiplex PCR reads, holding one entry per CDR3 protein. The sample has around 260,000 distinct CDR3 sequences, less than 30% seen once. The sample taken for sequencing was blood. These receptors came from a man aged 40-55 years with Graves' hyperthyroidism that later progressed to Graves' ophthalmopathy.

This clonotype was seen many times. V gene TRBV14 combines with J gene TRBJ1-2; TRBD1 might be the D (6 bases). This CDR3 comprises 15 residues. Trimming took 0 bases from V and 2 from J, leaving 10 bases between them. Per the germline V gene, CDR1 is SGHDN and CDR2 is FVKESK. The CDR3: CASSQDGTMNYGYTF. Written as DNA, the CDR3 is TGTGCCAGCAGCCAAGATGGGACAATGAACTATGGCTACACCTTC.

This clonotype was counted ten times or more. The chain combines TRBV11-2 with TRBJ1-2; possibly TRBD1 for D (6 bases). The V end was cut by 0 bases, the J end by 2 bases, with 13 bases between. The CDR3 runs to 16 residues. In germline, CDR1 is SGHAT, CDR2 FQNNGV. The CDR3 here is CASSLDLAGVNYGYTF. The CDR3 DNA follows: TGTGCCAGCAGCTTAGATCTGGCAGGGGTGAACTATGGCTACACCTTC. Supplemented by reference TRBV11-2 and TRBJ1-2, the full variable domain reads EAGVAQSPRYKIIEKRQSVAFWCNPISGHATLYWYQQILGQGPKLLIQFQNNGVVDDSQLPKDRFSAERLKGVDSTLKIQPAKLEDSAVYLCASSLDLAGVNYGYTFGSGTRLTVV.

This clonotype was recorded a few times. The gene calls are TRBV20-1 and TRBJ1-1; 7 bases match TRBD1. Germline values: CDR1 DFQATT, CDR2 SNEGSKA (reference sequence). The CDR3 is made up of 14 amino acids. V was pared by 2 bases and J by 1 base, with 4 bases of the junction left unmatched. CDR3 nucleotide sequence: TGCAGTGCTAGATTCCACAGGGGGAACACTGAAGCTTTCTTT. Translating it yields CSARFHRGNTEAFF.